The sample holds one count of the clone carrying this T cell receptor beta chain. The record originates from a study of T cell changes during pregnancy in multiple sclerosis. Produced via immunoSEQ multiplex PCR; TCRdb's table is partial and in-frame only. The data contain about 49,000 clones, more than 85% of them singletons. The V segment lost 4 bases and the J segment 7 bases; nucleotides outside the gene matches: 9. This CDR3 is built from 15 residues. Germline V gene sequence: CDR1 SGHTA, CDR2 FQGNSA. This material consisted of peripheral blood, taken after pregnancy. The chain recombines TRBV7-2 with TRBJ1-4, with 7 bases fitting TRBD1. The TCR sequence derives from a female donor with multiple sclerosis, enrolled in a pregnancy study. The CDR3 DNA is TGTGCCAGCAGCTCACAGGGGCCTCCTGCTGAAAAACTGTTTTTT. This codes for CASSSQGPPAEKLFF.